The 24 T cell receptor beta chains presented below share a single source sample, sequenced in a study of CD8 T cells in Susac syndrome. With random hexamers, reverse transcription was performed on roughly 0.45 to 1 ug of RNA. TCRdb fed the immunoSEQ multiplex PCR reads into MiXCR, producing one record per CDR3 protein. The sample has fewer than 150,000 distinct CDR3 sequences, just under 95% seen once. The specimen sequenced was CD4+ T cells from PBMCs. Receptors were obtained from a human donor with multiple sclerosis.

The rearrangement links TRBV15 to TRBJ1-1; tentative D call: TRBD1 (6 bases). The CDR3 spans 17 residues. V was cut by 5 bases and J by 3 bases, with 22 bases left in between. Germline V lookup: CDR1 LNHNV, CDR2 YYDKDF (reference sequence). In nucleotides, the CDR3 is TGTGCCACCAGCGATACAGGGCAACCTAGGGACTACACTGAAGCTTTCTTT. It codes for CATSDTGQPRDYTEAFF.

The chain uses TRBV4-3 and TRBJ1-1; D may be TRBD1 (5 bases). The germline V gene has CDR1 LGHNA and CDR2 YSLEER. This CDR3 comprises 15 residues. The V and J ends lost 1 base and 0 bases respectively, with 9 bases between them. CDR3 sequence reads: CASSQVAGLNTEAFF. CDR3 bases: TGCGCCAGCAGCCAAGTTGCAGGGCTGAACACTGAAGCTTTCTTT.

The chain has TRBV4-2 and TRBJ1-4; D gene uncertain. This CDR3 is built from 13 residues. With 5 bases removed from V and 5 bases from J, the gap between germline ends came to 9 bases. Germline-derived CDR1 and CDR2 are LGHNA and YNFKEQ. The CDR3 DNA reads TGTGCCAGCAGCAGGACCCAGAATGAAAAACTGTTTTTT. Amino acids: CASSRTQNEKLFF.

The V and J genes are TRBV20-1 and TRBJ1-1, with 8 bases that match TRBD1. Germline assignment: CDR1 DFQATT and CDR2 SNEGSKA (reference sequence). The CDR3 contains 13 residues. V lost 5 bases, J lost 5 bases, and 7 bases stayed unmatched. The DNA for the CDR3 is TGCAGTGCTCCAGGGGGCTTGAGGACTGAAGCTTTCTTT. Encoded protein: CSAPGGLRTEAFF.

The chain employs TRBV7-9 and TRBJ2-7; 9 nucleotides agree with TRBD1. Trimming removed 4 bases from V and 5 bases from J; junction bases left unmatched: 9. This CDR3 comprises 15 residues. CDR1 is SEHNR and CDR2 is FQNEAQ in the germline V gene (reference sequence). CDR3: CASSYPGTGFHEQYF. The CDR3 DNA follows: TGTGCCAGCAGCTACCCTGGGACAGGGTTCCACGAGCAGTACTTC.

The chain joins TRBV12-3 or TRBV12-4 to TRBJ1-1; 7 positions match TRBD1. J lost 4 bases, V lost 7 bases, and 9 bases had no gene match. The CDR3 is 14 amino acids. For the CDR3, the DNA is TGTGCCAGCACCGTGACAGGGTGGAGCACTGAAGCTTTCTTT. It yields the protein CASTVTGWSTEAFF.

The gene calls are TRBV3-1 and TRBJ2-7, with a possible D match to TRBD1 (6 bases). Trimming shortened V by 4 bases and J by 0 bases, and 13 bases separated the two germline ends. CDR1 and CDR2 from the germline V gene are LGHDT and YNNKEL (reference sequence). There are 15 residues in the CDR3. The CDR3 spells CASSPQVGASYEQYF. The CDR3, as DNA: TGTGCCAGCAGCCCCCAGGTGGGGGCCTCCTACGAGCAGTACTTC.

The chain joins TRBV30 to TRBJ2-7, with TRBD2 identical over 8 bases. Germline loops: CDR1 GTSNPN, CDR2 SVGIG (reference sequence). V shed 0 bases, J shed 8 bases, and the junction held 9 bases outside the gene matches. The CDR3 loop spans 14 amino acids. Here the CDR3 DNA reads TGTGCCTGGAGTGTCCCGGGGGGGATCGGACAGCAGTACTTC. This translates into CAWSVPGGIGQQYF.

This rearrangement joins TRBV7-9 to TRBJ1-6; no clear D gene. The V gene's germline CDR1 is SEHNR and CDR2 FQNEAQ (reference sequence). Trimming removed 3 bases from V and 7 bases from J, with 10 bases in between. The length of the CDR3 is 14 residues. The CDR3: CASSLTSRNSPLHF. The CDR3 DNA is TGTGCCAGCAGCTTGACTTCCAGGAATTCACCCCTCCACTTT.

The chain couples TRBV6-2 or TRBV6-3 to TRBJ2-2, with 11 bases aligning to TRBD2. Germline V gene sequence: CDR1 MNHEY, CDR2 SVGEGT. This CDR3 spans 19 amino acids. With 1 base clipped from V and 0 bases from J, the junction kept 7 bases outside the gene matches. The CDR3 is CASSYLPSGGPSNTGELFF. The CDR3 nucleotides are TGTGCCAGCAGTTACTTGCCTAGCGGGGGGCCTTCGAACACCGGGGAGCTGTTTTTT.

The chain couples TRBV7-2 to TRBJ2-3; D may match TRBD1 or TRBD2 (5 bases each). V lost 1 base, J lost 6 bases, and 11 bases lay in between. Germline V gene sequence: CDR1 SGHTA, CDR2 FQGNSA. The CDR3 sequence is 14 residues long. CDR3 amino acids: CASSLGSEGDTQYF. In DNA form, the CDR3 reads TGTGCCAGCAGCTTAGGGTCCGAGGGGGATACGCAGTATTTT.

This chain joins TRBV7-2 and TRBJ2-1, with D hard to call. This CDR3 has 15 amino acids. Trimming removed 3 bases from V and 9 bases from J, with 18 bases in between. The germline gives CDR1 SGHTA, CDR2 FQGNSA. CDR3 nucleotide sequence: TGTGCCAGCAGCTTTACAGTTTCTGTCGACTTTGAGCAGTTCTTC. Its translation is CASSFTVSVDFEQFF.

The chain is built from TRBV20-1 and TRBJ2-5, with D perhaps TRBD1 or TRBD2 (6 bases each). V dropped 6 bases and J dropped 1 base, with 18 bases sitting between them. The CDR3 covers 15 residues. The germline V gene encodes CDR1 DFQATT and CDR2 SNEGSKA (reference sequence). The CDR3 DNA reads TGCAGTGCCCAGGGGCCAGGGACTTTCCAAGAGACCCAGTACTTC. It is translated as CSAQGPGTFQETQYF.

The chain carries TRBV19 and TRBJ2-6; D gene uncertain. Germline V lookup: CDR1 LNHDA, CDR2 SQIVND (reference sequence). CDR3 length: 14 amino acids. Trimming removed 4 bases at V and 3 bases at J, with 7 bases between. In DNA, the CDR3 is TGTGCCAGTAGTAAGGGCTTTGGGGCCAACGTCCTGACTTTC. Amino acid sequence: CASSKGFGANVLTF. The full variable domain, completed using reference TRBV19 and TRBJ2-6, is DGGITQSPKYLFRKEGQNVTLSCEQNLNHDAMYWYRQDPGQGLRLIYYSQIVNDFQKGDIAEGYSVSREKKESFPLTVTSAQKNPTAFYLCASSKGFGANVLTFGAGSRLTVL.

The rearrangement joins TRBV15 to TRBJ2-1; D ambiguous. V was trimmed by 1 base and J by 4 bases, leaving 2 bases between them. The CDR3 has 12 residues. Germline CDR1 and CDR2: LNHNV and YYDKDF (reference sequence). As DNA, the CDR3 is TGTGCCACCAGCAGAGCTTACAATGAGCAGTTCTTC. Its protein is CATSRAYNEQFF. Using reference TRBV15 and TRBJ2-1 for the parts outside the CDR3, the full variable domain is DAMVIQNPRYQVTQFGKPVTLSCSQTLNHNVMYWYQQKSSQAPKLLFHYYDKDFNNEADTPDNFQSRRPNTSFCFLDIRSPGLGDTAMYLCATSRAYNEQFFGPGTRLTVL.

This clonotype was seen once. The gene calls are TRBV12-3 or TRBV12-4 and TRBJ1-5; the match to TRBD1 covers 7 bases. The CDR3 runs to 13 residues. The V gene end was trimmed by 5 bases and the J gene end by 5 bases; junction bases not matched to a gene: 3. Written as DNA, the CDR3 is TGTGCCAGCAGTCACGACAGGGATCAGCCCCAGCATTTT. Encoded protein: CASSHDRDQPQHF.

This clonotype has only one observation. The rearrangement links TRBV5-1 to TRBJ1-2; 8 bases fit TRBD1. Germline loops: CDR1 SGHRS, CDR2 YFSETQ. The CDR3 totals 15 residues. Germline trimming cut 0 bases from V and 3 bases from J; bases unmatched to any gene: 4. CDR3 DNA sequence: TGCGCCAGCAGCTTGGACTGGACAGGGCACTATGGCTACACCTTC. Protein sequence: CASSLDWTGHYGYTF.

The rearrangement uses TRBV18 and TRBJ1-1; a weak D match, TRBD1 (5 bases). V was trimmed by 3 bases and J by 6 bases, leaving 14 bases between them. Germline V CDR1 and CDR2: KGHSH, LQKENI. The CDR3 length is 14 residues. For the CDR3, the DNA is TGTGCCAGCTCACCCCCCGGCTGGGGGTCTGAAGCTTTCTTT. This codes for CASSPPGWGSEAFF.

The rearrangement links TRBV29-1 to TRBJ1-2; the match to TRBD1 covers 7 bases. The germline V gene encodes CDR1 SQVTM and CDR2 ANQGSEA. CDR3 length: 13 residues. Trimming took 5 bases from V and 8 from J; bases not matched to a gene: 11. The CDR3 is CSVQTGPRSGYTF. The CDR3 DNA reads TGCAGCGTTCAGACAGGGCCAAGATCGGGCTACACCTTC.

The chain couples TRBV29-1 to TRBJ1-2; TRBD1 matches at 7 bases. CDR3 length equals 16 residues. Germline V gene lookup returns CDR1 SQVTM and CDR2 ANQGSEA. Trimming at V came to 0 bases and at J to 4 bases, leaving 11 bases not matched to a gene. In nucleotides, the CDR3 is TGCAGCGTTGAAGATCCCCGGGATAAGGGGGCCTATGGCTACACCTTC. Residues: CSVEDPRDKGAYGYTF.

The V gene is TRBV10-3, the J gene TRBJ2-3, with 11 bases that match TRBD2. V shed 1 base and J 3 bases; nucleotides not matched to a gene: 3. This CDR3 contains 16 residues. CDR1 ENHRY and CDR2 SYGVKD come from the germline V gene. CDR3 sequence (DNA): TGTGCCATCAGTGAGTTAGCTAGCGGGGGGACAGATACGCAGTATTTT. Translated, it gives CAISELASGGTDTQYF.

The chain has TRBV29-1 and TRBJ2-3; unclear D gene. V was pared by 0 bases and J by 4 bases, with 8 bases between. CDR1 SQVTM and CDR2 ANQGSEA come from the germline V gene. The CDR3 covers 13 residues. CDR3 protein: CSVEDSAPDTQYF. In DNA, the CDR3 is TGCAGCGTTGAAGATTCTGCGCCAGATACGCAGTATTTT.

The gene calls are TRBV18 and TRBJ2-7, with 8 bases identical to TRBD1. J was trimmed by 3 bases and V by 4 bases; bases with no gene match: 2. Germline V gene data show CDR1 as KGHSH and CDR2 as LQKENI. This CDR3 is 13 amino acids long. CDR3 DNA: TGTGCCAGCTCACTCGGGACAGGCTACGAGCAGTACTTC. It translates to CASSLGTGYEQYF.

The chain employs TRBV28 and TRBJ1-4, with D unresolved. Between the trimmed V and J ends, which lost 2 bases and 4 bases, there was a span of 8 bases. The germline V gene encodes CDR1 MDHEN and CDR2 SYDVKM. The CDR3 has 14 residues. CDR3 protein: CASSLLPNNEKLFF. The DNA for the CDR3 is TGTGCCAGCAGTTTACTGCCAAATAATGAAAAACTGTTTTTT.